These T cell receptor beta chains were read from a single sample in a study of blood T cell repertoires in COVID-19. Measured with immunoSEQ multiplex PCR; TCRdb has only the in-frame clones, and not every one. The table lists hundreds of thousands of clones, approximately 86% of them singletons, with about 9.8% in the top ten. The specimen sequenced was PBMCs or T cells enriched from blood (not recorded which). These receptors were obtained from a woman aged 18 to 35 who had recovered from COVID-19. The CDR3 runs from the conserved cysteine through the conserved F or W. The D gene is left open where the match is weak. Rows give clone size only sometimes, using once, few, many, or a class for an expanded clone.

clone size | J gene | V gene | D gene | CDR3 protein | CDR3 DNA
. | TRBJ2-5 | TRBV28 | TRBD2 | CASSLGTSGRRETQYF | TGTGCCAGCAGTTTAGGGACTAGCGGGAGGAGGGAGACCCAGTACTTC
. | TRBJ1-2 | TRBV19 | TRBD1 | CASSIVQGDYGYTF | TGTGCCAGTAGTATAGTACAGGGGGACTATGGCTACACCTTC
. | TRBJ2-3 | TRBV9 | TRBD1 | CASSGGQGALDTQYF | TGTGCCAGCAGCGGAGGGCAGGGGGCTTTAGATACGCAGTATTTT
. | TRBJ1-5 | TRBV24-1 | TRBD1 | CATSDHHRGGNQPQHF | TGTGCCACCAGTGACCACCACAGGGGGGGGAATCAGCCCCAGCATTTT
. | TRBJ2-5 | TRBV3-1/TRBV3-2 | . | CASSQDSPGYQETQYF | TGTGCCAGCAGCCAAGATTCCCCGGGATACCAAGAGACCCAGTACTTC
once | TRBJ2-7 | TRBV15 | TRBD1 | CATSRGIGTGVSEQYF | TGTGCCACCAGCAGAGGGATCGGGACAGGGGTGTCCGAGCAGTACTTC
. | TRBJ1-3 | TRBV21-1 | . | CASSKVLVSGNTIYF | TGTGCCAGCAGCAAAGTGCTTGTGAGTGGAAACACCATATATTTT
. | TRBJ1-5 | TRBV3-1/TRBV3-2 | . | CASSHTGGNQPQHF | TGTGCCAGCAGCCATACAGGCGGCAATCAGCCCCAGCATTTT
. | TRBJ2-7 | TRBV5-4 | TRBD1 | CASSLGQGAKQYF | TGTGCCAGCAGCTTGGGACAGGGGGCAAAGCAGTACTTC
. | TRBJ1-3 | TRBV9 | TRBD1 | CASSDKVGSGGIRNTIYF | TGTGCCAGCAGCGACAAAGTGGGGTCAGGGGGCATTCGGAACACCATATATTTT
. | TRBJ1-2 | TRBV30 | . | CAWSGQGENGYGYTF | TGTGCCTGGAGTGGACAAGGGGAAAATGGGTATGGCTACACCTTC
. | TRBJ2-7 | TRBV6-5 | TRBD2 | CASSYSGTSPSYEQYF | TGTGCCAGCAGTTACTCCGGGACTAGTCCTTCCTACGAGCAGTACTTC
. | TRBJ1-1 | TRBV19 | . | CASSIDRSGHSGGAFF | TGTGCCAGTAGTATAGATCGGAGTGGACACTCGGGGGGAGCTTTCTTT
. | TRBJ1-1 | TRBV7-3 | . | CASSSMGGTEAFF | TGTGCCAGCAGTTCGATGGGGGGCACTGAAGCTTTCTTT
. | TRBJ1-4 | TRBV9 | . | CASSAGGLGKLFF | TGTGCCAGCAGCGCCGGAGGGCTTGGAAAACTGTTTTTT
. | TRBJ1-5 | TRBV4-3 | . | CASSEGVGQPQHF | TGCGCCAGCAGCGAGGGGGTTGGGCAGCCCCAGCATTTT
. | TRBJ1-5 | TRBV19 | . | CASSIPGTAQPQHF | TGTGCCAGTAGTATACCAGGGACTGCGCAGCCCCAGCATTTT
. | TRBJ1-4 | TRBV13 | . | CASRIGQTQEKLFF | TGTGCCAGCAGAATTGGGCAGACCCAAGAAAAACTGTTTTTT